One sample yielded the 5 T cell receptor beta chains listed below, sequenced in a study of blood T cell repertoires in COVID-19. Sequenced by immunoSEQ multiplex PCR; TCRdb stores in-frame clones only, minus some. The sample carries approximately 350,000 clones, about four fifths recorded once. Specimen: peripheral blood. The source is a man younger than 45 with active or convalescent COVID-19.

V and J are TRBV3-1 (or the pseudogene TRBV3-2) and TRBJ2-3; 11 positions match TRBD2. This CDR3 has 17 amino acids. The trim removed 2 bases at V and 2 bases at J, leaving 6 bases unmatched. Germline CDR1 LGHDT, CDR2 YNNKEL (reference sequence). The CDR3 protein is CASSQRLAGKLTDTQYF. The CDR3 nucleotides read TGTGCCAGCAGCCAAAGACTAGCGGGGAAACTCACAGATACGCAGTATTTT.

CDR3 amino acids: CASGTEGTGYNEQFF. The CDR3 nucleotides are TGCGCCAGCGGGACCGAGGGGACAGGGTACAATGAGCAGTTCTTC. The chain is built from TRBV5-1 and TRBJ2-1; 9 nucleotides agree with TRBD1. CDR3 length equals 15 residues. The germline V gene encodes CDR1 SGHRS and CDR2 YFSETQ. The ends lost 7 bases at V and 4 bases at J; junction bases unmatched: 9.

This chain connects TRBV4-3 to TRBJ1-2; no firm D call. In germline, CDR1 is LGHNA, CDR2 YSLEER. V lost 1 base and J lost 2, with 11 bases in between. The CDR3 totals 15 residues. CDR3 nucleotides: TGCGCCAGCAGCCAAGTGAGAGGCCTAAACTATGGCTACACCTTC. It translates to CASSQVRGLNYGYTF.

This rearrangement joins TRBV11-2 to TRBJ1-2; the D gene is possibly TRBD1 (6 bases). Trimming stripped 5 bases from V and 5 bases from J, with 12 bases between. Germline CDR1 SGHAT, CDR2 FQNNGV. The CDR3 is 13 amino acids. The CDR3 is CASSRRQEYGYTF. The CDR3 nucleotides are TGTGCCAGCAGCCGCAGACAGGAGTATGGCTACACCTTC.

This clone was recorded once. A much larger clonotype is one base distant, so this may be a read error. This sequence joins TRBV6-6 and TRBJ1-2; possible D gene TRBD1, 6 bases. Trimming left V 4 bases short and J 8 bases short, with 11 bases between. The CDR3 has 12 amino acids. Germline V gene data show CDR1 as MNHNY and CDR2 as SVGAGI (reference sequence). The CDR3 protein is CASSSTGLGYTF. DNA for the CDR3: TGTGCCAGCAGTTCCACAGGGTTGGGCTACACCTTC.